The table lists the clone carrying this T cell receptor (beta chain) with many counts. This sample is part of a study of T cells in Graves' hyperthyroidism and ophthalmopathy. Amplified TCR beta CDR3 regions came from RNA transcripts. Researchers ran a first-round RT-PCR on the TCR CDR3 using the HTBI primer set. TCRdb fed the multiplex PCR reads into MiXCR, producing one record per CDR3 protein. In the table there are 470,000 or so distinct CDR3 sequences, about a fifth of which are singletons. The sample taken for sequencing was blood. The clonotype was recovered from a young man with Graves' hyperthyroidism.

CDR3 region: CASSYSRGVGTEAFF. The CDR3 nucleotides are TGTGCCAGCAGTTACTCGCGGGGGGTTGGCACTGAAGCTTTCTTT. The V call is TRBV6-5, the J call TRBJ1-1; D might be TRBD1 (5 bases). This CDR3 is 15 amino acids long. The V gene lost 0 bases and the J gene lost 4 bases, with 12 bases spanning the gap. Germline V lookup: CDR1 MNHEY, CDR2 SVGAGI.